A selection of T cell receptor beta chains follows, all from one sample in a study of cytomegalovirus exposure and HLA in healthy donors. Generated by immunoSEQ multiplex PCR, the TCRdb table keeps only in-frame clones and is missing some. The table records about 160,000 clones, 80% of them present only once. The sequencing input was PBMCs. All receptors derive from a man aged 18 to 30 in good health and CMV-seropositive. The CDR3 runs from the conserved cysteine through the conserved F or W. A D gene is named only where the DNA matches it firmly. Not every row has a clone size; where given, it reads once, few, many or a size class.

>TRBJ1-3|-|-|TRBV21-1
TGTGCCAGCAGCAAAGGCGGTTCCATTGGAAACACCATATATTTT
CASSKGGSIGNTIYF
>TRBJ2-7|-|-|TRBV6-1
TGTGCCAGCAGTGAGACAGTGAGGGAGCAGTACTTC
CASSETVREQYF
>TRBJ1-1|-|-|TRBV7-2
TGTGCCAGCAGCTTATCGAGGGCGGGTTGGAACACTGAAGCTTTCTTT
CASSLSRAGWNTEAFF
>TRBJ2-5|-|-|TRBV11-3
TGTGCCAGCAGCCCGGGGGGCAGGGGCTGGGAGCAGTACTTC
CASSPGGRGWEQYF
>TRBJ2-5|-|TRBD2|TRBV6-5
TGTGCCAGCAGCCAGGCGGGGGGCCTGACCCAGTACTTC
CASSQAGGLTQYF
>TRBJ1-5|-|-|TRBV6-6
TGTGCCAGCAGGGGCGCAGGGTATCAGCCCCAGCATTTT
CASRGAGYQPQHF
>TRBJ2-7|-|-|TRBV20-1
TGCAGTGCACAGGTAGTGGCAGGGTCGTTCTTC
CSAQVVAGSFF
>TRBJ2-3|-|-|TRBV7-2
TGTGCCAGCAGCCGAAGGCTAGTTCCGGATACGCAGTATTTT
CASSRRLVPDTQYF
>TRBJ2-4|once|-|TRBV2
TGTGCCAGCAGGGTCGAAAACAGTCAGTACTTC
CASRVENSQYF
>TRBJ1-1|-|-|TRBV18
TGTGCCAGCTCCCGGGGGGAGATGAACACTGAAGCTTTCTTT
CASSRGEMNTEAFF
>TRBJ1-1|once|-|TRBV6-5
TGTGCCAGCAGCCGAGGGCCCGCCCAGAGGGCTTTCTTT
CASSRGPAQRAFF
>TRBJ1-5|-|-|TRBV27
TGTGCCAGCAGTTTCAGTCGCAATCAGCCCCAGCATTTT
CASSFSRNQPQHF
>TRBJ1-1|-|-|TRBV5-4
TGTGCCAGCAGCTTGGCCCGGGGGTTAACTGAAGCTTTCTTT
CASSLARGLTEAFF
>TRBJ2-5|few|TRBD2|TRBV6-1
TGTGCCAGCAGTGACGGGACTAGCGGGGCGCAGGGGACCCAGTACTTC
CASSDGTSGAQGTQYF
>TRBJ2-7|-|TRBD1|TRBV4-3
TGCGCCAGCAGCATTGACAGGGGTAGCCCCTACGAGCAGTACTTC
CASSIDRGSPYEQYF
>TRBJ2-5|-|TRBD1|TRBV5-5
TGTGCCAGCAGCCCGATACAGGGGGACCTAGACCAAGAGACCCAGTACTTC
CASSPIQGDLDQETQYF
>TRBJ2-5|-|TRBD1|TRBV7-9
TGTGCCAGCAGCTTAAACGGACAGGGGGAGACCCAGTACTTC
CASSLNGQGETQYF
>TRBJ1-1|-|-|TRBV19
TGTGCCAGTAGTATTAGAGGCACTGAAGCTTTCTTT
CASSIRGTEAFF
>TRBJ1-6|-|-|TRBV19
TGTGCCAGTAGCCCCTCCGGGACATCGATCCACTTT
CASSPSGTSIHF
>TRBJ1-2|-|TRBD1|TRBV9
TGTGCCAGCAGCCCGCGGACAGGGAGGGAGAACTATGGCTACACCTTC
CASSPRTGRENYGYTF
>TRBJ1-1|-|-|TRBV6-1
TGTGCCAGCAGTGAACCCCACTGGAGAATGAACACTGAAGCTTTCTTT
CASSEPHWRMNTEAFF
>TRBJ2-6|-|-|TRBV2
TGTGCCAGCGCTGGGTGGAGCTCTGGGGCCAACGTCCTGACTTTC
CASAGWSSGANVLTF
>TRBJ2-1|-|TRBD2|TRBV2
TGTGCCAGCAGCCCTCGACTAGCGGGAGCTCTCAATGAGCAGTTCTTC
CASSPRLAGALNEQFF
>TRBJ2-2|once|-|TRBV11-3
TGTGCCAGCAGCTTAGGGCTTACAGCGAACACCGGGGAGCTGTTTTTT
CASSLGLTANTGELFF
>TRBJ1-4|-|TRBD1|TRBV4-2
TGTGCCAGCAGCCAAGGGACAGGGACCGACAGCAATGAAAAACTGTTTTTT
CASSQGTGTDSNEKLFF
>TRBJ2-1|-|-|TRBV5-6
TGTGCCAGCAGCTTGGGGCAGGGGAGAGATGAGCAGTTCTTC
CASSLGQGRDEQFF
>TRBJ1-2|-|TRBD1|TRBV7-8
TGTGCCAGCAGCCGTACTTACAGGGGTCCCTATGGCTACACCTTC
CASSRTYRGPYGYTF
>TRBJ2-1|few|-|TRBV25-1
TGTGCCAGCAGTGAATCCGCGTCCTACAATGAGCAGTTCTTC
CASSESASYNEQFF
>TRBJ2-3|-|TRBD2|TRBV6-1
TGTGCCAGCAGGATGGCTAGCGGGAGAACGGATACGCAGTATTTT
CASRMASGRTDTQYF
>TRBJ2-7|-|-|TRBV2
TGTGCCAGCAGTGGGGGTAGGGCAGGGTACTACGAGCAGTACTTC
CASSGGRAGYYEQYF
>TRBJ2-7|-|-|TRBV5-4
TGTGCCAGCAGCTTCGGAGCTAGCCCCTACGAGCAGTACTTC
CASSFGASPYEQYF
>TRBJ2-2|-|-|TRBV10-2
TGCGCCAGCAGGTTCAGGGGCACCGGGGAGCTGTTTTTT
CASRFRGTGELFF
>TRBJ2-7|-|-|TRBV27
TGTGCCAGCAGTTTCTCGGCTGGAGGCTACGAGCAGTACTTC
CASSFSAGGYEQYF
>TRBJ1-1|-|-|TRBV5-1
TGCGCCAGCAGCTTAGGGGGACAGAACACTGAAGCTTTCTTT
CASSLGGQNTEAFF
>TRBJ1-1|-|TRBD1|TRBV12-5
TGTGCTAGTGGCTGGGACAGGAACACTGAAGCTTTCTTT
CASGWDRNTEAFF